These T cell receptor beta chains were read from a single sample in a study of T cells in Graves' hyperthyroidism and ophthalmopathy. TCRdb reprocessed the multiplex PCR reads via MiXCR and lists one record per CDR3 protein. This sample has approximately 370,000 distinct CDR3 sequences, with about 15% found just once. Material for sequencing was blood. The receptors here all came from a woman in her twenties or thirties with Graves' hyperthyroidism that later progressed to Graves' ophthalmopathy. Each CDR3 is given without its conserved first and last residue. Each record gives: V gene, J gene, CDR3 protein.

v_gene: TRBV30; j_gene: TRBJ2-7; CDR3aa: AWNFRSPPGSEQY
v_gene: TRBV3-1; j_gene: TRBJ2-1; CDR3aa: ASSSSHSPYNEQF
v_gene: TRBV2; j_gene: TRBJ2-5; CDR3aa: ASKPGPMETQY
v_gene: TRBV11-3; j_gene: TRBJ2-1; CDR3aa: VSHGRAGFEQF
v_gene: TRBV19; j_gene: TRBJ2-3; CDR3aa: ASSIAGVSSTDTQY
v_gene: TRBV2; j_gene: TRBJ2-3; CDR3aa: ASSSWTSGSGTDTQY
v_gene: TRBV14; j_gene: TRBJ1-6; CDR3aa: ASSQGTSVNSPLH
v_gene: TRBV4-1; j_gene: TRBJ1-1; CDR3aa: ASSQDPWPTNTEAF
v_gene: TRBV10-3; j_gene: TRBJ2-7; CDR3aa: AISGGTETYEQY
v_gene: TRBV20-1; j_gene: TRBJ1-5; CDR3aa: SAGLQPQH
v_gene: TRBV6-1; j_gene: TRBJ2-5; CDR3aa: ASRAGGEGTQY
v_gene: TRBV20-1; j_gene: TRBJ2-5; CDR3aa: SARTGSVLAGPQETQY
v_gene: TRBV20-1; j_gene: TRBJ2-3; CDR3aa: SASIGGRTDTQY
v_gene: TRBV9; j_gene: TRBJ2-7; CDR3aa: ASSVEGSLGYEQY
v_gene: TRBV12-3/TRBV12-4; j_gene: TRBJ1-3; CDR3aa: ASSFRSPYSGNTIY
v_gene: TRBV9; j_gene: TRBJ2-3; CDR3aa: ASSVVGQGAGDTQY
v_gene: TRBV28; j_gene: TRBJ1-5; CDR3aa: ASSFGAGGIQPQH
v_gene: TRBV11-2; j_gene: TRBJ1-2; CDR3aa: ASSPRGWYGYT
v_gene: TRBV28; j_gene: TRBJ2-5; CDR3aa: ASSLFGGSETQY
v_gene: TRBV6-1; j_gene: TRBJ2-7; CDR3aa: ATLQGYEQY
v_gene: TRBV7-8; j_gene: TRBJ1-3; CDR3aa: ASSLRAISGNTIY
v_gene: TRBV7-9; j_gene: TRBJ2-5; CDR3aa: ASSAAGQVQETQY
v_gene: TRBV7-7; j_gene: TRBJ2-3; CDR3aa: ASSLGISAGGPDTQY
v_gene: TRBV27; j_gene: TRBJ2-1; CDR3aa: ASSLYRLAASYNEQF
v_gene: TRBV7-2; j_gene: TRBJ2-7; CDR3aa: ASSPGPGQGYEQY
v_gene: TRBV18; j_gene: TRBJ1-1; CDR3aa: ASSPDRDSEAF
v_gene: TRBV10-3; j_gene: TRBJ2-7; CDR3aa: AISGTGLAREQY
v_gene: TRBV4-1; j_gene: TRBJ2-7; CDR3aa: ASSQDGGERTDFTYEQY
v_gene: TRBV10-3; j_gene: TRBJ2-1; CDR3aa: AISRGSSYNEQF
v_gene: TRBV6-1; j_gene: TRBJ1-1; CDR3aa: ASSSPGSGEAF
v_gene: TRBV7-9; j_gene: TRBJ1-1; CDR3aa: ASRPTGDNTEAF
v_gene: TRBV29-1; j_gene: TRBJ2-1; CDR3aa: SVEDLSGFYNEQF
v_gene: TRBV5-1; j_gene: TRBJ2-7; CDR3aa: ASSLASTSGYTWY
v_gene: TRBV7-6; j_gene: TRBJ2-7; CDR3aa: ASSLSESQGKQY
v_gene: TRBV12-3/TRBV12-4; j_gene: TRBJ2-2; CDR3aa: ASSSPGQGGLAGHPGELF
v_gene: TRBV20-1; j_gene: TRBJ2-7; CDR3aa: SAERGGSYEQY
v_gene: TRBV14; j_gene: TRBJ2-5; CDR3aa: ASSQEGGRQGSLEMSQY
v_gene: TRBV20-1; j_gene: TRBJ1-5; CDR3aa: SAKQGGSNQPQH
v_gene: TRBV12-3/TRBV12-4; j_gene: TRBJ2-7; CDR3aa: ASSGTGGSYEQY
v_gene: TRBV12-3/TRBV12-4; j_gene: TRBJ2-2; CDR3aa: ASSLDDRTGELF
v_gene: TRBV20-1; j_gene: TRBJ2-5; CDR3aa: SARGRTSGGAETQY
v_gene: TRBV7-8; j_gene: TRBJ2-3; CDR3aa: ASSLSQRGISTDTQY
v_gene: TRBV2; j_gene: TRBJ1-5; CDR3aa: ASQYSNQPQH
v_gene: TRBV10-3; j_gene: TRBJ2-7; CDR3aa: AISEGSTGGYEQY
v_gene: TRBV12-3/TRBV12-4; j_gene: TRBJ1-5; CDR3aa: ATHPVDNQPQH
v_gene: TRBV19; j_gene: TRBJ1-1; CDR3aa: ASSPGWAGANTEAF
v_gene: TRBV10-3; j_gene: TRBJ1-1; CDR3aa: ATLTETEAF
v_gene: TRBV7-2; j_gene: TRBJ1-1; CDR3aa: ASSHRLSQVTEAF
v_gene: TRBV12-3/TRBV12-4; j_gene: TRBJ2-7; CDR3aa: ASSLKGTSGRWGSYEQY
v_gene: TRBV7-9; j_gene: TRBJ2-3; CDR3aa: ASSLAGSDTDTQY
v_gene: TRBV12-3/TRBV12-4; j_gene: TRBJ2-3; CDR3aa: ASSFFHGLAGASTDTQY
v_gene: TRBV27; j_gene: TRBJ2-1; CDR3aa: ASSLNTNLVNEQF
v_gene: TRBV30; j_gene: TRBJ1-1; CDR3aa: AWSATVNTEAF
v_gene: TRBV19; j_gene: TRBJ2-7; CDR3aa: ASNDTIRPYEQY
v_gene: TRBV30; j_gene: TRBJ2-2; CDR3aa: AWSVGTGDLTGELF
v_gene: TRBV6-2/TRBV6-3; j_gene: TRBJ1-5; CDR3aa: ASSYSRDSGQPQH